This T cell receptor beta chain was sequenced during a study of blood T cell repertoires in COVID-19. Study-wide context: Both acute and convalescent COVID-19 samples were obtained from the United States, Italy and Spain. PBMCs, B-cell-depleted T cells, or T cells provided the cDNA or gDNA that made up the material.

The germline V gene encodes CDR1 MNHEY and CDR2 SMNVEV (reference sequence). CDR3 length equals 14 residues. V was clipped by 4 bases and J by 5 bases; unmatched bases: 5. Profiling relied on immunoSEQ multiplex PCR, and the TCRdb table lists in-frame clones only, not all of them. The data contain approximately 16,000 clones, around 88% of them seen just once; the ten biggest clones take up roughly 12%. The V and J genes are TRBV27 and TRBJ2-7; 10 nucleotides line up with TRBD1. Source material: peripheral blood. The TCR originated in a human donor in a cohort sampled during active COVID-19. The CDR3 loop reads CASSSRQGAHEQYF. CDR3 DNA sequence: TGTGCCAGCAGTTCAAGACAGGGGGCCCACGAGCAGTACTTC.